The 31 T cell receptor beta chains listed next were all sequenced from one sample in a study of blood T cell repertoires in COVID-19. Clones were read by immunoSEQ multiplex PCR, and TCRdb kept only the in-frame ones, dropping some. The data contain over 200,000 clones, approximately 92% of them singletons. Sequenced material: peripheral blood. The receptors here all came from a person in their late teens or twenties with COVID-19, enrolled during active disease.

The chain couples TRBV28 to TRBJ2-3; D is unclear. The CDR3 is made up of 12 amino acids. Germline V lookup: CDR1 MDHEN, CDR2 SYDVKM. V lost 8 bases and J 4 bases, leaving 10 bases between the germline ends. CDR3 nucleotide sequence: TGTGCCAGCTCTCGCACATCAGATACGCAGTATTTT. It is translated as CASSRTSDTQYF.

The chain links TRBV10-3 to TRBJ2-3, with 7 bases aligning to TRBD2. Germline CDR1 ENHRY, CDR2 SYGVKD. The CDR3 contains 16 residues. J gave up 0 bases and V 6 bases, and 9 bases lay outside the gene matches. CDR3 sequence reads: CAIRPGRELSTDTQYF. CDR3 bases: TGTGCCATCAGGCCGGGGAGGGAGCTTAGCACAGATACGCAGTATTTT.

The chain is built from TRBV11-2 and TRBJ2-2; a weak D match, TRBD1 (6 bases). This CDR3 is built from 15 residues. V lost 7 bases and J lost 1, with 13 bases in between. Germline V CDR1 and CDR2: SGHAT, FQNNGV. The CDR3 DNA reads as TGTGCCAGCACCCCACCGGGACAGAACACCGGGGAGCTGTTTTTT. This sequence encodes CASTPPGQNTGELFF.

The V call is TRBV18, the J call TRBJ2-5; TRBD2 is a possible D gene (6 bases). Germline CDR1 reads KGHSH; CDR2 reads LQKENI. Trimming pared 5 bases from V and 5 bases from J, leaving 12 bases between. This CDR3 comprises 13 residues. CDR3 nucleotides: TGTGCCAGCTCAGCGGGGCATGGGGAGACCCAGTACTTC. It translates to CASSAGHGETQYF.

This clone was observed a few times. The V gene is TRBV6-5, the J gene TRBJ1-1; tentatively, D is TRBD1 (6 bases). CDR1 is MNHEY and CDR2 is SVGAGI in the germline V gene. The V end was cut by 5 bases, the J end by 7 bases, with 14 bases between. The CDR3 has 13 residues. Here the CDR3 DNA reads TGTGCCAGCAGTCGAAACAGGGATGGTGAAGCTTTCTTT. Amino acids: CASSRNRDGEAFF.

The chain recombines TRBV6-5 with TRBJ2-2; 10 positions agree with TRBD2. Trimming cost V 1 base and J 6 bases; bases outside gene matches: 5. There are 16 residues in the CDR3. Germline CDR1 and CDR2: MNHEY and SVGAGI. The CDR3, as DNA: TGTGCCAGCAGTTACTATTCCGGGACTAGCGCCGGGGAGCTGTTTTTT. Residues: CASSYYSGTSAGELFF.

This clone has more than one count but fewer than ten. The chain links TRBV9 to TRBJ1-2; no definite D call. The V and J ends lost 3 bases and 2 bases respectively, with 5 bases between them. The CDR3 is 12 residues long. CDR1 SGDLS and CDR2 YYNGEE come from the germline V gene. Written as DNA, the CDR3 is TGTGCCAGCAGCGCGAGAAACTATGGCTACACCTTC. Amino acids: CASSARNYGYTF.

The rearrangement uses TRBV29-1 and TRBJ1-4; 8 nucleotides align to TRBD1. The V gene end was trimmed by 1 base and the J gene end by 8 bases; junction bases not matched to a gene: 3. CDR1 is SQVTM and CDR2 is ANQGSEA in the germline V gene. The CDR3 has 13 residues. CDR3 protein: CSVEAGGKEKLFF. CDR3 nucleotides: TGCAGCGTTGAAGCAGGGGGCAAAGAAAAACTGTTTTTT.

This CDR3 reads CASGLVPATSYNEQFF. The DNA for the CDR3 is TGTGCTAGTGGTTTGGTACCAGCGACCTCCTACAATGAGCAGTTCTTC. This chain links TRBV12-5 with TRBJ2-1, with unresolved D. V was cut by 0 bases and J by 0 bases, with 9 bases left in between. The CDR3 is 16 amino acids. The germline V gene encodes CDR1 LGHNT and CDR2 FRNRAP.

This clone has just one count. The chain employs TRBV5-1 and TRBJ2-7; 12 nucleotides align to TRBD2. Trimming at V came to 4 bases and at J to 6 bases, leaving 8 bases not matched to a gene. The CDR3 runs to 15 residues. Germline V CDR1 and CDR2: SGHRS, YFSETQ. CDR3 nucleotide sequence: TGCGCCAGCAGCCCAGCCGGGACTAGCGGGCTCGAGCAGTACTTC. Its translation is CASSPAGTSGLEQYF. The entire variable domain, with the rest obtained from reference TRBV5-1 and TRBJ2-7, is as follows: KAGVTQTPRYLIKTRGQQVTLSCSPISGHRSVSWYQQTPGQGLQFLFEYFSETQRNKGNFPGRFSGRQFSNSRSEMNVSTLELGDSALYLCASSPAGTSGLEQYFGPGTRLTVT.

V usage is TRBV9 and J usage is TRBJ1-2; D might be TRBD1 (6 bases). The length of the CDR3 is 12 residues. CDR1 is SGDLS and CDR2 is YYNGEE in the germline V gene. V was pared by 3 bases and J by 7 bases, with 10 bases between. The CDR3 loop reads CASSAGGAGYTF. In nucleotides, the CDR3 is TGTGCCAGCAGCGCCGGGGGGGCTGGCTACACCTTC.

CDR3 sequence (DNA): TGCGCCAGCAGCTTGGTCCCACAGGACTCTGGAAACACCATATATTTT. Translated, it gives CASSLVPQDSGNTIYF. The gene calls are TRBV5-1 and TRBJ1-3, with D possibly being TRBD1 (5 bases). CDR1 is SGHRS and CDR2 is YFSETQ in the germline V gene. V was clipped by 0 bases and J by 0 bases, with 10 bases between them. CDR3 size: 16 residues.

The chain has TRBV5-1 and TRBJ1-1, with D tentatively TRBD1 (5 bases). Germline values: CDR1 SGHRS, CDR2 YFSETQ. Trimming removed 4 bases from V and 3 bases from J, with 16 bases in between. This CDR3 comprises 15 residues. CDR3 DNA: TGCGCCAGCAGCCCAGGGTCTTCTCAGGACACTGAAGCTTTCTTT. Its protein product is CASSPGSSQDTEAFF.

The J gene is TRBJ1-5, the V gene TRBV13, with 7 positions matching TRBD1. V lost 5 bases, J lost 4 bases, and 5 bases stayed unmatched. Germline V lookup: CDR1 PRHDT, CDR2 FYEKMQ (reference sequence). The CDR3 consists of 14 residues. CDR3 loop: CASSAGQTNQPQHF. DNA for the CDR3: TGTGCCAGCAGCGCGGGACAGACTAATCAGCCCCAGCATTTT.

The J gene is TRBJ2-5, the V gene TRBV23-1, with a tentative D call TRBD1 (5 bases). TRBV23-1 carries the ORF label, with uncertain function. This CDR3 has 10 amino acids. The ends were cut back, 8 bases at V and 8 bases at J, with 9 bases in the middle. The CDR3 nucleotides are TGCGCCAGCGAAACAGGAACCCAGTACTTC. Translated, it gives CASETGTQYF.

V is TRBV18 and J is TRBJ2-7, with D possibly being TRBD2 (6 bases). Germline lookup yields CDR1 KGHSH and CDR2 LQKENI. This CDR3 spans 15 amino acids. V was cut by 3 bases and J by 0 bases, with 12 bases left in between. CDR3 coding DNA: TGTGCCAGCTCACCGCTAGCGCAGGTCTCCTACGAGCAGTACTTC. This sequence encodes CASSPLAQVSYEQYF. Combining the CDR3 with reference TRBV18 and TRBJ2-7 gives the whole variable domain NAGVMQNPRHLVRRRGQEARLRCSPMKGHSHVYWYRQLPEEGLKFMVYLQKENIIDESGMPKERFSAEFPKEGPSILRIQQVVRGDSAAYFCASSPLAQVSYEQYFGPGTRLTVT.

This chain links TRBV9 with TRBJ2-1; possibly TRBD2 for D (6 bases). This CDR3 spans 15 amino acids. Germline loops: CDR1 SGDLS, CDR2 YYNGEE. V was pared by 3 bases and J by 5 bases, with 15 bases between. The CDR3 DNA is TGTGCCAGCAGCGCCATTTTTACGGGGGACAATGAGCAGTTCTTC. It encodes CASSAIFTGDNEQFF.

This chain uses TRBV5-5 with TRBJ1-1, with D uncertain. Trimming took 1 base from V and 6 from J, leaving 4 bases between them. The CDR3 has 11 residues. Germline CDR1 is SGHKS and CDR2 is YYEKEE (reference sequence). CDR3 sequence reads: CASSLRAEAFF. The CDR3 nucleotides are TGTGCCAGCAGCTTGCGCGCTGAAGCTTTCTTT. The variable domain in full, completed from reference TRBV5-5 and TRBJ1-1, reads DAGVTQSPTHLIKTRGQQVTLRCSPISGHKSVSWYQQVLGQGPQFIFQYYEKEERGRGNFPDRFSARQFPNYSSELNVNALLLGDSALYLCASSLRAEAFFGQGTRLTVV.

This chain joins TRBV12-5 and TRBJ1-1; TRBD1 aligns across 8 bases. With V trimmed by 5 bases and J by 1 base, 9 bases remained unmatched. CDR1 is LGHNT, CDR2 FRNRAP, per germline. This CDR3 region has 16 residues. CDR3 nucleotides: TGTGCTAGTGGTAGCACCGCAGGGGGCCCGAACACTGAAGCTTTCTTT. Protein sequence: CASGSTAGGPNTEAFF. The complete variable domain, with remaining parts taken from reference TRBV12-5 and TRBJ1-1, reads DARVTQTPRHKVTEMGQEVTMRCQPILGHNTVFWYRQTMMQGLELLAYFRNRAPLDDSGMPKDRFSAEMPDATLATLKIQPSEPRDSAVYFCASGSTAGGPNTEAFFGQGTRLTVV.

The chain joins TRBV7-3 to TRBJ2-3; D gene uncertain. Germline CDR1 and CDR2: SGHTA and FQGTGA. The CDR3 sequence is 13 residues long. The ends were cut back, 2 bases at V and 1 base at J, with 4 bases in the middle. The CDR3 DNA reads as TGTGCCAGCAGCTTATATGGCACAGATACGCAGTATTTT. This encodes CASSLYGTDTQYF.

The gene calls are TRBV18 and TRBJ2-5; no clear D gene. Per germline, CDR1 KGHSH and CDR2 LQKENI. The V end lost 3 bases, the J end lost 2 bases, and 10 bases lay between the germline ends. The CDR3 runs 14 residues. As DNA, the CDR3 is TGTGCCAGCTCACCCTACTCCCAACAAGAGACCCAGTACTTC. It is translated as CASSPYSQQETQYF. The variable domain in full, completed from reference TRBV18 and TRBJ2-5, reads NAGVMQNPRHLVRRRGQEARLRCSPMKGHSHVYWYRQLPEEGLKFMVYLQKENIIDESGMPKERFSAEFPKEGPSILRIQQVVRGDSAAYFCASSPYSQQETQYFGPGTRLLVL.

In its sample, this clone was seen once. This sequence joins TRBV27 and TRBJ1-2; no reliable D call. Germline CDR1 MNHEY, CDR2 SMNVEV (reference sequence). The CDR3 totals 15 residues. Between the trimmed V and J ends, which lost 4 bases and 4 bases, there was a span of 16 bases. The CDR3 spells CASSWNDGSSYGYTF. CDR3 in DNA: TGTGCCAGCAGTTGGAATGACGGGAGTTCCTATGGCTACACCTTC.

The chain couples TRBV7-2 to TRBJ2-7; no reliable D call. The CDR3 covers 15 residues. V dropped 3 bases and J dropped 4 bases, with 16 bases sitting between them. Per the germline V gene, CDR1 is SGHTA and CDR2 is FQGNSA. CDR3 coding DNA: TGTGCCAGCAGCTTGAGAAGCCTAGTTCCATACGAGCAGTACTTC. It encodes CASSLRSLVPYEQYF.

V usage is TRBV2 and J usage is TRBJ2-1; D perhaps matches TRBD2 (5 bases). Trimming stripped 4 bases from V and 0 bases from J, with 16 bases between. The CDR3 totals 17 residues. The germline V gene encodes CDR1 SNHLY and CDR2 FYNNEI. The CDR3 region has the DNA TGTGCCAGCAGTGTTTCCTTAGCGTTTAGCTCCTACAATGAGCAGTTCTTC. Amino acid sequence: CASSVSLAFSSYNEQFF.

The rearrangement uses TRBV9 and TRBJ2-1, with D possibly TRBD1 on 5 matching bases. Between the trimmed V and J ends, which lost 0 bases and 12 bases, there was a span of 10 bases. Germline V gives CDR1 SGDLS, CDR2 YYNGEE. The CDR3 extends over 12 amino acids. The CDR3 loop reads CASSVEGYTQFF. CDR3 bases: TGTGCCAGCAGCGTAGAGGGGTATACGCAGTTCTTC.

The chain uses TRBV5-1 and TRBJ2-5, with a tentative D call TRBD1 (5 bases). The CDR3 spans 14 residues. The V end was cut by 4 bases, the J end by 2 bases, with 12 bases between. From germline, CDR1 is SGHRS and CDR2 YFSETQ. CDR3 sequence reads: CASSTQESQETQYF. For the CDR3, the DNA is TGCGCCAGCAGCACACAGGAGTCGCAAGAGACCCAGTACTTC.

This clone was recorded once. This chain links TRBV28 with TRBJ1-5; 7 bases are a match to TRBD1. CDR1 is MDHEN and CDR2 is SYDVKM in the germline V gene. This CDR3 contains 16 residues. V shed 6 bases, J shed 3 bases, and the junction held 11 bases outside the gene matches. The CDR3 nucleotides read TGTGCCAGCAGAGGGGGCGGGGTCTCGTTCAATCAGCCCCAGCATTTT. It is translated as CASRGGGVSFNQPQHF. The full variable domain, its missing parts supplied by reference TRBV28 and TRBJ1-5, is DVKVTQSSRYLVKRTGEKVFLECVQDMDHENMFWYRQDPGLGLRLIYFSYDVKMKEKGDIPEGYSVSREKKERFSLILESASTNQTSMYLCASRGGGVSFNQPQHFGDGTRLSIL.

The gene calls are TRBV6-6 and TRBJ1-1, with D hard to call. Trimming removed 7 bases from V and 4 bases from J, with 7 bases in between. Germline V gene sequence: CDR1 MNHNY, CDR2 SVGAGI (reference sequence). CDR3 length: 11 residues. The CDR3 coding sequence is TGTGCCAGCACCTACGGCACTGAAGCTTTCTTT. As protein: CASTYGTEAFF.

In nucleotides, the CDR3 is TGTGCCAGCAGTTACTCTAGAGCGGGAGTCACAGATACGCAGTATTTT. Translation gives CASSYSRAGVTDTQYF. The gene calls are TRBV6-2 or TRBV6-3 and TRBJ2-3; 8 bases line up with TRBD2. V was pared by 0 bases and J by 2 bases, with 4 bases of the junction left unmatched. Germline assignment: CDR1 MNHEY and CDR2 SVGEGT. This CDR3 has 16 residues.

The chain recombines TRBV3-1 (or the pseudogene TRBV3-2) with TRBJ1-4, with TRBD1 matching 7 bases. The CDR3 length is 12 residues. The germline V gene has CDR1 LGHDT and CDR2 YNNKEL (reference sequence). Trimming took 4 bases from V and 12 from J; bases not matched to a gene: 5. The CDR3 DNA reads as TGTGCCAGCAGCCCAGGGGGTTTAGAACTGTTTTTT. Translation: CASSPGGLELFF.

The CDR3 loop reads CASLPPGGFPYEQYF. CDR3 DNA sequence: TGTGCCAGCCTCCCCCCCGGCGGGTTCCCTTACGAGCAGTACTTC. The chain uses TRBV7-2 and TRBJ2-7; a weak D match, TRBD2 (5 bases). Germline lookup yields CDR1 SGHTA and CDR2 FQGNSA. This CDR3 is 15 amino acids long. The V and J ends lost 8 bases and 4 bases respectively, with 21 bases between them.